These T cell receptor beta chains were read from a single sample in a study of OX40 agonist ivuxolimab in advanced cancers. Measured with immunoSEQ multiplex PCR; TCRdb has only the in-frame clones, and not every one. The sample lists about 72,000 clones; approximately 90% were seen once. The sequencing used CD4+ or CD8+ T cells sorted from blood, collected in a trial of the OX40 agonist ivuxolimab. The origin of the receptors is an adult with an advanced solid tumor such as melanoma, head and neck, liver or kidney cancer. CDR3s include the opening cysteine and the closing phenylalanine or tryptophan. A D gene is named only where the DNA matches it firmly.

d_call v_call cdr3_aa
- TRBV6-1 CASSGGYNEQFF
- TRBV27 CASSFSRAGAKSSYEQYF
- TRBV7-8 CASSLDLRDQQYF
TRBD2 TRBV5-6 CASSLGASGPGVKTQYF
- TRBV11-3 CASSAWGPGELFF
- TRBV19 CASSIGPHEKLFF
TRBD2 TRBV6-5 CASSYNGGGGAQQYF
TRBD1 TRBV2 CASSVRDRGHVGEQYF
TRBD2 TRBV18 CASSPSWASGNTGELFF
- TRBV7-9 CASSPPVNTEAFF
- TRBV7-6 CASSSDRVRTEAFF
TRBD1 TRBV10-3 CAISPGTGLISSYNEQFF
TRBD2 TRBV10-3 CAISQRTSGSEEQFF
- TRBV11-3 CASSLAPLIYTDTQYF
TRBD1 TRBV2 CASSERDREKIRVYGYTF
- TRBV6-5 CASSYLGADTEAFF
- TRBV7-9 CASSPRQASHEQYF
- TRBV25-1 CASSDVGQSTEAFF
TRBD2 TRBV25-1 CASSSTSGKQFF
- TRBV5-6 CASSLRQYPGELFF
TRBD1 TRBV5-4 CASSPQRTGAGNTIYF
- TRBV6-1 CASSVITATYEQYF
TRBD1 TRBV5-1 CASSLTGDVGNQPQHF
- TRBV12-1 CASSPPIRLDYGYTF
- TRBV6-1 CASSEVTVGGNTIYF
- TRBV20-1 CSADRDTEAFF
TRBD1 TRBV5-4 CASSTRTGNPYEQYF
- TRBV2 CASSRQTGGGAFF
- TRBV9 CASNPSGGSYEQYF
TRBD2 TRBV30 CAWSPAPGLAGVPYNEQFF
- TRBV19 CASTLVGGNEKLFF
- TRBV19 CASSIKYGYTF
- TRBV7-3 CASSPTSQGRETQYF
- TRBV10-3 CAISESTGAGAYLNEQFF
TRBD1 TRBV7-8 CATRTGGSYEQYF